A selection of T cell receptor beta chains follows, all from one sample in a study of cytomegalovirus exposure and HLA in healthy donors. The method was immunoSEQ multiplex PCR; TCRdb's version includes in-frame clones alone and lacks a portion of them. The sample has some 85,000 clones, 77% seen once. Material: PBMCs. Receptors originate from a man aged 30-40 years in good health and CMV-seronegative. CDR3s include the opening cysteine and the closing phenylalanine or tryptophan. D genes are given only for firm matches. Size is stated for part of the rows, as once, few or many counts, or as a class when the clone is expanded.

TRBJ2-3 | - | - | TRBV5-1 | TGCGCCAGCAGCCCCTTCCGCGGGGCAGATACGCAGTATTTT | CASSPFRGADTQYF
TRBJ2-3 | TRBD2 | medium-sized | TRBV4-1 | TGCGCCAGCAGCCAGAAGATAGCGGGAGGGCGCTTTAGTCCAGATACGCAGTATTTT | CASSQKIAGGRFSPDTQYF
TRBJ2-7 | TRBD1 | - | TRBV5-1 | TGCGCCAGCAGCTTGGTGCAGGGGGCTTTGAACGAGCAGTACTTC | CASSLVQGALNEQYF
TRBJ2-2 | TRBD1 | - | TRBV19 | TGTGCCAGTAGAAAGACAGGGTTTGCTTGGGGGACCGGGGAGCTGTTTTTT | CASRKTGFAWGTGELFF
TRBJ2-7 | - | few | TRBV11-2 | TGTGCCAGCAGCTCCTCCGGGTGGGAGCAGTACTTC | CASSSSGWEQYF
TRBJ2-3 | - | - | TRBV6-1 | TGTGCCAGCAGCGACCGAGAGGGCAGGGATACGCAGTATTTT | CASSDREGRDTQYF
TRBJ2-5 | - | - | TRBV11-2 | TGTGCCAGCAGCTTCTCCCAGCAAGAGACCCAGTACTTC | CASSFSQQETQYF
TRBJ2-1 | TRBD2 | few | TRBV2 | TGTGCCAGCAGTGACGGACTAGCGGAGGGCTCCTACAATGAGCAGTTCTTC | CASSDGLAEGSYNEQFF
TRBJ2-1 | - | few | TRBV5-1 | TGCGCCAGCAGCTTGGCGAGCGGCTCCTACAATGAGCAGTTCTTC | CASSLASGSYNEQFF
TRBJ2-6 | TRBD1 | - | TRBV28 | TGTGCCAGCACCCCAGCCCAGGGGGCGCTCTCTGGGGCCAACGTCCTGACTTTC | CASTPAQGALSGANVLTF
TRBJ2-7 | TRBD2 | - | TRBV5-1 | TGCGCCAGCGCTGGCGAGGGGCGGGAGGGAATTTACGAGCAGTACTTC | CASAGEGREGIYEQYF
TRBJ1-2 | - | - | TRBV30 | TGTGCCTGGAGTGTAAGGACTGAAGGTCGCTACACCTTC | CAWSVRTEGRYTF
TRBJ2-1 | TRBD2 | - | TRBV27 | TGTGCCAGCAGCCTCCAGGGACTAGCGGGAGGCAGAGAGCAGTTCTTC | CASSLQGLAGGREQFF
TRBJ2-1 | TRBD2 | - | TRBV5-1 | TGCGCCAGCAGCTTGCCTGGACTAGCCAACAATGAGCAGTTCTTC | CASSLPGLANNEQFF
TRBJ1-2 | - | - | TRBV4-1 | TGCGCCAGCAGCCAAAATCCCGACAGAGGCGACAAATATGGCTACACCTTC | CASSQNPDRGDKYGYTF
TRBJ1-4 | - | few | TRBV2 | TGTGCCAGCAGTCCTCAGGCTGAAAAACTGTTTTTT | CASSPQAEKLFF
TRBJ2-7 | TRBD2 | - | TRBV2 | TGTGCCAGCAGGGTTAGCGGGAGGGTAGGCGAGCAGTACTTC | CASRVSGRVGEQYF
TRBJ1-4 | - | - | TRBV4-3 | TGCGCCAGCAGCCGATCTTTACGGGGTGCAACTAATGAAAAACTGTTTTTT | CASSRSLRGATNEKLFF
TRBJ2-1 | - | - | TRBV7-8 | TGTGCCACCGCGGGCTTTCACAATGAGCAGTTCTTC | CATAGFHNEQFF
TRBJ1-2 | - | - | TRBV7-9 | TGTGCCAGCAGCTTAGGAGGACAGCAGGGTACCTATGGCTACACCTTC | CASSLGGQQGTYGYTF
TRBJ2-5 | TRBD2 | few | TRBV5-1 | TGCGCCAGCAGCTTGGGGTCTAGCGGTCAAGAGACCCAGTACTTC | CASSLGSSGQETQYF
TRBJ2-3 | TRBD2 | - | TRBV5-1 | TGCGCCAGCAGCATCCTGACTAGCGGCACAGATACGCAGTATTTT | CASSILTSGTDTQYF
TRBJ2-7 | - | - | TRBV7-6 | TGTGCCAGCAGCTCCGAAGGGGCCGACTACGAGCAGTACTTC | CASSSEGADYEQYF
TRBJ1-5 | TRBD1 | - | TRBV7-2 | TGTGCCAGCAGCTCGGCTAGGGGGCGCGATCAGCCCCAGCATTTT | CASSSARGRDQPQHF
TRBJ2-2 | TRBD1 | few | TRBV6-4 | TGTGCCAGCAGTGAACAGGGGGCCGGGGAGCTGTTTTTT | CASSEQGAGELFF
TRBJ1-4 | - | - | TRBV19 | TGTGCCAGTACCCCAAGGCAGGGGAATGAAAAACTGTTTTTT | CASTPRQGNEKLFF
TRBJ1-6 | - | - | TRBV5-1 | TGCGCCAGCTCCGCTATCGCCGATTCACCCCTCCACTTT | CASSAIADSPLHF
TRBJ1-1 | - | once | TRBV6-5 | TGTGCCAGCAGCCGGGGGGCGCTTACTGAAGCTTTCTTT | CASSRGALTEAFF
TRBJ2-3 | TRBD2 | - | TRBV4-1 | TGCGCCAGCAGCCAGGACCTAGCGGGAGACTCAGATACGCAGTATTTT | CASSQDLAGDSDTQYF
TRBJ2-3 | - | - | TRBV10-3 | TGTGCCATCAGTGAGGTCGGCGGTCTAAGCACAGATACGCAGTATTTT | CAISEVGGLSTDTQYF
TRBJ1-4 | - | - | TRBV19 | TGTGCCAGTCTCTCGGGATTTGCAACTAATGAAAAACTGTTTTTT | CASLSGFATNEKLFF
TRBJ2-1 | - | - | TRBV11-2 | TGTGCCAGCAGCTCCGTGGGCCCTGTTGTACCAGGTGAGCAGTTCTTC | CASSSVGPVVPGEQFF
TRBJ2-3 | - | - | TRBV21-1 | TGTGCCAGCAGCAGGAAGACTAGCGGAGCCACAGATACGCAGTATTTT | CASSRKTSGATDTQYF
TRBJ1-2 | - | - | TRBV5-4 | TGTGCCAGCAGCCGGGAGGGGCTGAGGGAAGGCACCTTC | CASSREGLREGTF
TRBJ1-1 | TRBD1 | - | TRBV5-1 | TGCGCCAGCAGCTCGCCGGCAGGGGGGACTACTGAAGCTTTCTTT | CASSSPAGGTTEAFF
TRBJ1-1 | - | - | TRBV5-1 | TGCGCCAGCACCCGCGACAGTCGATCCACTGAAGCTTTCTTT | CASTRDSRSTEAFF
TRBJ1-1 | TRBD1 | once | TRBV11-2 | TGTGCCAGCAGCCAGGGGGCCCCTATGAACACTGAAGCTTTCTTT | CASSQGAPMNTEAFF
TRBJ2-5 | TRBD2 | once | TRBV10-3 | TGTGCCATCAGTGAGTCGGTTAGCGGGGGGGCCCGAGAGACCCAGTACTTC | CAISESVSGGARETQYF
TRBJ2-1 | TRBD2 | - | TRBV2 | TGTGCCAGCAGTAGGGGGACTAGCGAATACAATGAGCAGTTCTTC | CASSRGTSEYNEQFF
TRBJ1-1 | TRBD1 | - | TRBV10-3 | TGTGCCATCAGGCGGACAGGGAAGGGCCTGAACACTGAAGCTTTCTTT | CAIRRTGKGLNTEAFF
TRBJ2-3 | TRBD1 | - | TRBV28 | TGTGCCAGCAGCTCGGGACAGACTAGCACAGATACGCAGTATTTT | CASSSGQTSTDTQYF
TRBJ1-5 | - | - | TRBV4-3 | TGCGCCAGCAGCCAAGATCTACAGATTTTCAATCAGCCCCAGCATTTT | CASSQDLQIFNQPQHF
TRBJ2-5 | TRBD2 | once | TRBV29-1 | TGCACCATAGCAGCGGGGCCCATAGAGACCCAGTACTTC | CTIAAGPIETQYF
TRBJ2-5 | - | - | TRBV4-2 | TGTGCCAGCAGCCAAACCGCGGTTGCGGAAGAGACCCAGTACTTC | CASSQTAVAEETQYF
TRBJ2-5 | - | - | TRBV2 | TGTGCCAGCAGGTACAGGGTGGGAGAGACCCAGTACTTC | CASRYRVGETQYF
TRBJ1-1 | TRBD1 | - | TRBV20-1 | TGCAGTGCTAGAGAGACAGGGGAAGCTTTCTTT | CSARETGEAFF
TRBJ1-5 | - | - | TRBV2 | TGTGCCAGCAGTGAAGCCCTATCGAATCAGCCCCAGCATTTT | CASSEALSNQPQHF
TRBJ2-2 | - | - | TRBV19 | TGTGCCAGTAGTATAAGTCAGGGGCTGGGGACCGGGGAGCTGTTTTTT | CASSISQGLGTGELFF
TRBJ1-1 | TRBD1 | - | TRBV5-4 | TGTGCCAGCAGCCCTGGACAGGGGGCAGGGACTGAAGCTTTCTTT | CASSPGQGAGTEAFF
TRBJ1-1 | TRBD1 | - | TRBV5-1 | TGCGCCAGCAGCACAGACAGGGGGCGGGATAACACTGAAGCTTTCTTT | CASSTDRGRDNTEAFF
TRBJ1-1 | - | - | TRBV5-5 | TGTGCCAGCAGCATAGGGTACGGGGTCACTGAAGCTTTCTTT | CASSIGYGVTEAFF
TRBJ1-2 | - | few | TRBV4-2 | TGTGCCAGCAGCCAAGACCGGGGAACTAACTATGGCTACACCTTC | CASSQDRGTNYGYTF
TRBJ2-2 | TRBD2 | - | TRBV19 | TGTGCCAGTGCCTGGCTAGCGGGATACACCGGGGAGCTGTTTTTT | CASAWLAGYTGELFF
TRBJ2-1 | TRBD1 | - | TRBV19 | TGTGCCAGTAGTATCCCCGACAGGGGGAGGGACGATGAGCAGTTCTTC | CASSIPDRGRDDEQFF
TRBJ1-5 | TRBD1 | few | TRBV10-1 | TGCGCCAGCAGGAAGCCCGGGACAGGGTTCAATCAGCCCCAGCATTTT | CASRKPGTGFNQPQHF